The clone carrying this T cell receptor beta chain was detected a few times. TCR beta rearrangements were amplified from peripheral blood genomic DNA. The data derive from a study of T cell repertoires in aging, cancer and after chemotherapy. A mixed TRB-A/B primer pool amplified rearranged TRB by multiplex touch-down PCR. A single record per CDR3 protein comes from TCRdb applying MiXCR to the multiplex PCR reads. The sample holds about 8,200 distinct CDR3 sequences; about 30% are singletons and the top ten take more than 3%. The trim removed 0 bases at V and 2 bases at J, leaving 16 bases unmatched. The germline CDR1 and CDR2 sequences are GTSNPN and SVGIG (reference sequence). This CDR3 is 18 amino acids long.

The source material was blood. The chain combines TRBV30 with TRBJ2-7; 7 nucleotides align to TRBD2. The receptor was derived from a human donor in good health. CDR3 in DNA: TGTGCCTGGAGTGTACCACCCCTTTTTCGGGGGGACCCCTACGAGCAGTACTTC. Its protein is CAWSVPPLFRGDPYEQYF.